This T cell receptor (beta chain) was observed in a study of blood T cell repertoires in COVID-19. Study details: COVID-19 samples collected from the United States, Italy and Spain covered acute and convalescent phases. Sources were T cells, B-cell-depleted T cells, or PBMCs; the material itself was cDNA or gDNA.

Under the authors' procedure: Amplification from reference gene primers served as the basis for estimated nucleated cell counts. The protocol was immunoSEQ multiplex PCR, while the TCRdb copy is restricted to in-frame clones and leaves out a portion. That table is the source of V, J and clone size, and D and trimming were worked out from the DNA. The data contain about 42,000 clones, around 90% of them singletons. CDR1 is LGHDT and CDR2 is YNNKEL in the germline V gene (reference sequence). The CDR3 covers 15 residues. J was trimmed by 6 bases and V by 5 bases; bases with no gene match: 10. The chain combines TRBV3-1 (or the pseudogene TRBV3-2) with TRBJ2-3, with 8 bases lining up with TRBD2. The sequence derives from a man aged 50-59 years with active COVID-19. The sequenced material came from peripheral blood. The CDR3, as DNA: TGTGCCAGCAGCTCACGAGCGGGGGCGACGGATACGCAGTATTTT. This translates into CASSSRAGATDTQYF.